This T cell receptor beta chain was profiled in a study of shared clonotypes between healthy human individuals. Study-wide background: A donor's plate count was three for CD4 naive and three for CD4 memory; CD8 naive had two and CD8 memory one.

Study-wide results and caveats: Compared with memory subsets, naive subsets generally had larger estimated richness. Sampling included only blood; tissue repertoires likely differ.

Per the germline V gene, CDR1 is SGHRS and CDR2 is YFSETQ. Deletions cut 0 bases from V and 3 bases from J, with 6 bases between. CDR3 length equals 13 residues. CD4+ cells were split into CD45RA+ naive and CD45RA-negative memory subsets. Assay: immunoSEQ multiplex PCR; the TCRdb copy retains only in-frame clones and omits some. Here the sample spans about 1 million clones, approximately 78% being singletons. To note about this clone: The antigen is undetermined. Other DNA sequences of this sample code for an identical CDR3.

The V gene is TRBV5-1, the J gene TRBJ2-5; no clear D gene. Input material: memory CD4+ T cells from PBMCs. The subset here: CD45RA-negative fraction. The source of this sequence is a young man in good health. Some clones in this sample may be carry-over from other donors' samples. The CDR3 DNA is TGCGCCAGCAGCTTGGGAGTGGAAGAGACCCAGTACTTC. The encoded protein is CASSLGVEETQYF. Together with reference TRBV5-1 and TRBJ2-5, the CDR3 gives the full variable domain: KAGVTQTPRYLIKTRGQQVTLSCSPISGHRSVSWYQQTPGQGLQFLFEYFSETQRNKGNFPGRFSGRQFSNSRSEMNVSTLELGDSALYLCASSLGVEETQYFGPGTRLLVL.